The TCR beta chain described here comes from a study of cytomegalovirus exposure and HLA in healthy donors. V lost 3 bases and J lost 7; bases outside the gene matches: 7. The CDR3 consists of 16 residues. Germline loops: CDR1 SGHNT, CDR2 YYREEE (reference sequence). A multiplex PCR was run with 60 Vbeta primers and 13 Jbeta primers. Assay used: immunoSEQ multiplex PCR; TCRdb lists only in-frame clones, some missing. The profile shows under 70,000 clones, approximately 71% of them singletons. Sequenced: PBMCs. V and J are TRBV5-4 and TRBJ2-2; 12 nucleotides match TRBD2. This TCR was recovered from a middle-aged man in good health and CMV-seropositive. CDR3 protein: CASSSGLAGWDGELFF. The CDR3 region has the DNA TGTGCCAGCAGCTCCGGACTAGCGGGGTGGGACGGGGAGCTGTTTTTT.